This T cell receptor (beta chain) was found in a study of beta chain features in type 1 diabetes. This CDR3 has 17 amino acids. Germline-derived CDR1 and CDR2 are SGDLS and YYNGEE. V lost 0 bases and J lost 0, with 13 bases in between. This clone was detected a few times. Its specificity is not known. Isolated RNA was reverse transcribed in full, so expressed TCRB transcripts were sequenced. Only in-frame clones appear in the TCRdb table, and some are missing; sequencing was by immunoSEQ multiplex PCR. The sample holds roughly 150,000 clones, 50% to 70% seen once. Study-level points and caveats: Moderate yet significant TCRB CDR3 shortening was seen in Type 1 diabetes patients in all four CD4+ subsets.

The sample was naive CD4+ T cells from blood. The rearrangement links TRBV9 to TRBJ1-3, with unresolved D. The sequence was obtained from a young man with type 1 diabetes. CDR3 protein: CASSVGLRTLSGNTIYF. In DNA, the CDR3 is TGTGCCAGCAGCGTAGGATTACGGACCCTCTCTGGAAACACCATATATTTT.